The clone carrying this T cell receptor beta chain was seen ten or more times. Antigen specificity is unknown. This record comes from a study of T cells after posttransplantation cyclophosphamide. The germline gives CDR1 MNHNS, CDR2 SASEGT. V lost 3 bases, J lost 4 bases, and 6 bases stayed unmatched. The CDR3 is made up of 17 amino acids. Clones were read by immunoSEQ multiplex PCR, and TCRdb kept only the in-frame ones, dropping some. This table holds some 46,000 clones with no singletons; the top ten claim roughly 2.1%. The related graft donor's blood sample was taken on the day of bone marrow donation. Study outcomes and limitations: After PTCy, TRB diversity resembled that of CNI/methotrexate controls. Blood and skin or GI T cell repertoires showed limited TRB overlap.

The sequence was obtained from a man aged 40-55 years in good health, CMV-negative, and a related stem cell transplant donor. The sequencing sample was made of PBMCs. The genes are TRBV6-1 and TRBJ1-4; 12 nucleotides agree with TRBD1. This CDR3 is CASSDRDRGLRNEKLFF. The CDR3 DNA sequence: TGTGCCAGCAGTGACCGGGACAGGGGGCTTCGTAATGAAAAACTGTTTTTT.